This T cell receptor beta chain was documented in a study of cytomegalovirus exposure and HLA in healthy donors. Study-level results: Accurate HLA-A and HLA-B prediction from TCR beta sequences was reported for most subjects. Later analysis associated a missense DCLRE1C variant with TCR beta V- and J-gene trimming.

The CDR3 is 12 residues long. V was trimmed by 4 bases and J by 8 bases, leaving 11 bases between them. Per the germline V gene, CDR1 is SQVTM and CDR2 is ANQGSEA. Both 60 Vbeta primers and 13 Jbeta primers went into the PCR. Using immunoSEQ multiplex PCR, the repertoire was profiled, and TCRdb retains in-frame clones only, with some absent. The sample lists about 200,000 clones; about four fifths were seen once. About this clone: Its antigen is not known. The same CDR3 is also encoded by other DNA sequences in this sample.

The receptor comes from a young woman in good health and CMV-seronegative. Sequences were obtained from PBMCs. V gene TRBV29-1 combines with J gene TRBJ1-4; TRBD1 might be the D (6 bases). CDR3 nucleotide sequence: TGCAGCGTTGGAGGGGGAAGGGAAAAACTGTTTTTT. Translated, it gives CSVGGGREKLFF.